This T cell receptor (beta chain) was recorded in a study of shared clonotypes between healthy human individuals. TCRdb's copy holds only in-frame clones and misses some; the assay was immunoSEQ multiplex PCR. The table records some 500,000 clones, 90% to 97% of them present only once. Study results and limitations: The study found about 5% of naive CD4 clonotypes shared across a few donors. As a rule, naive subsets had a larger estimated richness than memory subsets.

Germline values: CDR1 LNHDA, CDR2 SQIVND (reference sequence). The V end was cut by 5 bases, the J end by 3 bases, with 13 bases between. The CDR3 is 14 amino acids. As regards this clone: The antigen remains undetermined.

The receptor was isolated from a woman aged 25 to 39 in good health. Sequencing input: naive CD4+ T cells sorted from blood. The sample's subset: CD45RA+ positively selected. V gene TRBV19 combines with J gene TRBJ1-1; a weak D match, TRBD1 (6 bases). In nucleotides, the CDR3 is TGTGCCAGTAGTGTAACAGGGTACGACACTGAAGCTTTCTTT. It translates to CASSVTGYDTEAFF.